This T cell receptor beta chain was sequenced in a study of T cells in Graves' hyperthyroidism and ophthalmopathy. As concerns this clonotype: What it binds is not known.

General study points: Ophthalmopathy was model-predicted a median 6.5 months pre-onset. Most clonotypes that expanded in the thyroid above 0.001 also showed up in blood.

The study left out patients who had uncontrolled infection, other autoimmune disease, pregnancy or lactation. Thyroid ultrasound and orbital computed tomography, with clinical symptoms and serum thyroxine and TRAb, informed diagnoses. V dropped 4 bases and J dropped 5 bases, with 23 bases sitting between them. Per the germline V gene, CDR1 is ENHRY and CDR2 is SYGVKD. The CDR3 contains 17 residues. RNA transcripts gave rise to amplified TCR beta CDR3 regions. Researchers ran a first-round RT-PCR on the TCR CDR3 using the HTBI primer set. MiXCR was run by TCRdb on the multiplex PCR reads, yielding one entry per CDR3 protein. The table shows approximately 510,000 distinct CDR3 sequences, with approximately 49% occurring only once.

The TCR was taken from an adult woman with Graves' disease, either hyperthyroidism or ophthalmopathy (not recorded which). This chain links TRBV10-3 with TRBJ1-1; D possibly corresponds to TRBD1 (5 bases). Specimen: peripheral blood or thyroid tissue (not recorded which). The CDR3 sequence is CAISVFGEGAGHTEAFF. The CDR3 nucleotides are TGTGCCATCAGTGTATTTGGGGAGGGTGCCGGACATACTGAAGCTTTCTTT.